This T cell receptor beta chain was recovered during a study of blood T cell repertoires in COVID-19 (dated by TCRdb to 2020 to 2021). For the study in its entirety: Samples from collaborators originated in the United States, Italy and Spain and spanned both the acute and convalescent phases of COVID-19. Where available, HLA class I and class II types were obtained from metadata supplied by the sample provider rather than from assay-based typing. Samples were obtained from the ongoing ImmuneRACE study (first 160 participants) and from 1,254 subjects provided by 6 global collaborators. The repertoires were made available in a free public database intended to serve as a resource for research on the immune response to SARS-CoV-2. The prospective study material was composed of cDNA or gDNA derived from T cells, B-cell-depleted T cells, or PBMCs. Deeply sampled blood TCRbeta repertoires from subjects exposed to, actively infected with, or recovered from COVID-19 were included in the dataset. The sample metadata nearly always contained a de-identified subject ID, COVID-19 status, age in years and sex. Overall study results and their limits: The amount of clinical and demographic metadata varied by source and participant and was provided uncurated.

This clone was seen more than once but under ten times. This receptor's antigen is unknown. It has no much larger one-base neighbor in the sample; base qualities were not kept. After removal of 0 bases from V and 7 bases from J, the junction retains 11 bases not matched to a gene. The CDR3, from cysteine to phenylalanine, totals 16 residues. The read is trimmed to its CDR3 DNA, 48 bases read in frame from base 1. From a lookup of the germline V gene, CDR1 and CDR2 are LGHNA and YNFKEQ. In the prospective study, participants were about 18 to 95 years old, resided in about two dozen geographic areas of the United States, and were enrolled through a virtual design. In the prospective study, cohorts were assigned on the basis of participant-reported clinical history obtained from a screening survey and a study questionnaire. Exposed participants had been in contact with someone with a PCR-confirmed or clinician-diagnosed COVID-19 case within 2 weeks of study entry. Mobile phlebotomists in the prospective study collected whole blood, serum and a nasopharyngeal or oropharyngeal swab from every participant. Over an approximately 2-month period, participants in the prospective study had the option of providing additional blood draws and questionnaires. Blood samples from the prospective study were shipped frozen or at room temperature prior to DNA extraction.

TCRbeta CDR3 regions were amplified from genomic DNA using the immunoSEQ Assay, a bias-controlled multiplex PCR. In the authors' own workflow: Within the assay, amplification of reference gene primers was used to estimate how many nucleated cells each sample contained. To quantify the absolute abundance of each unique TCRbeta CDR3 rearrangement, sequence reads were collapsed and filtered. Productive Simpson clonality was computed per sample as the square root of Simpson's diversity index over productive rearrangements. TCRdb holds this immuneACCESS table with in-frame rearrangements only. Some clones are missing; in checked studies, unresolved V genes explain under half, and the rest has no known cause. The DNA gave D and trimming, while V, J and clone size come from that table. This sample gives around 340,000 clones in total; about nine tenths of them show up just once. 1% of the sample lies in the top ten.

The chain joins TRBV4-2 to TRBJ2-5, and 7 bases in between align with TRBD2. The sequenced sample consisted of PBMCs or T cells enriched from blood (not recorded which). The clonotype comes from a woman in her 30s who had been exposed to COVID-19. At the DNA level, the sequence is TGTGCCAGCAGCCAAGAACAGGACCGTCCGGGGGGGACCCAGTACTTC. Its translation reads: CASSQEQDRPGGTQYF.